This T cell receptor beta chain was sequenced in a study of spatial heterogeneity in lung cancer. Study in general: The study observed each unique TCR and UMI combination more than ten times on average in raw reads.

CDR1 is SQVTM, CDR2 ANQGSEA, per germline. CDR3 length: 15 residues. Trimming removed 0 bases from V and 6 bases from J; junction bases left unmatched: 4. Noted time point: sample taken at primary tumor resection. The input material, whole RNA from tumor, nontumor lung or frozen PBMC, was sequenced unsorted. Overall study results and limits: Ubiquitous expanded tumor TCRs showed up in blood more at resection than follow-up.

Using its own MiXCR run on the 5' RACE reads, TCRdb lists one record per CDR3 protein. The sample yields 4,700 or so distinct CDR3 sequences, 30% to 40% seen once. This clonotype has only a few counts. Its specificity is not known. A library made for alpha chains picked up this beta chain off target, so its size means little. The receptor's source is a male donor with early-stage non-small cell lung cancer. Sequenced material: PBMCs, taken at surgery. This chain joins TRBV29-1 and TRBJ2-2, with TRBD1 matching over 10 bases. As DNA, the CDR3 is TGCAGCGTTGAAGATCAGGGGACAGGGGCCGGGGAGCTGTTTTTT. Protein sequence: CSVEDQGTGAGELFF.